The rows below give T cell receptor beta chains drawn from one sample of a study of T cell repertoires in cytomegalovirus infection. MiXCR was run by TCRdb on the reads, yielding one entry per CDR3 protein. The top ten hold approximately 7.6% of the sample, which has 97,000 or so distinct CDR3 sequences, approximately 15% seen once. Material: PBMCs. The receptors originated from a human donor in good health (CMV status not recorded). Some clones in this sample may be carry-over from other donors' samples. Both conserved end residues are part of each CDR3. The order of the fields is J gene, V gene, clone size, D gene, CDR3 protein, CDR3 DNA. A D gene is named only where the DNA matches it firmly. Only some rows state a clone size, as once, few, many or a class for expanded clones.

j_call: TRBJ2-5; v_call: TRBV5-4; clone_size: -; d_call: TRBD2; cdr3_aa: CASSGASGGQETQYF; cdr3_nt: TGTGCCAGCAGCGGTGCTAGCGGGGGGCAAGAGACCCAGTACTTC
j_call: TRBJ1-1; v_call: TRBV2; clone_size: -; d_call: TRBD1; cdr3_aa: CASTTQGVVNTEAFF; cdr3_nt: TGTGCCAGCACCACACAGGGGGTAGTGAACACTGAAGCTTTCTTT
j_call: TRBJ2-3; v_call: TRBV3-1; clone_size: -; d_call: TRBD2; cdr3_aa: CASSQERGETQYF; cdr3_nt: TGTGCCAGCAGCCAGGAGCGGGGGGAGACGCAGTATTTT
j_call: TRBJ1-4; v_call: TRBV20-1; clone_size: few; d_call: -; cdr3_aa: CSATRVEGTNEKLFF; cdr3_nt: TGCAGTGCTACCCGGGTCGAGGGAACTAATGAAAAACTGTTTTTT
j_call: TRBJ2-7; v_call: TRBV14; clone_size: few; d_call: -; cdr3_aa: CASSAGAGYEYEQYF; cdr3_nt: TGTGCCAGCAGCGCAGGGGCGGGGTACGAGTACGAGCAGTACTTC
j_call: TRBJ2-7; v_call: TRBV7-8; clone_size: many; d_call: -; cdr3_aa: CASSSGLSYEQYF; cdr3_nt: TGTGCCAGCAGCTCGGGACTTTCCTACGAGCAGTACTTC
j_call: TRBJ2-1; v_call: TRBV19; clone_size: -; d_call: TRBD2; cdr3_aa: CASSAAGGGVREQFF; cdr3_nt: TGTGCCAGTAGTGCGGCGGGGGGGGGGGTCCGCGAGCAGTTCTTC
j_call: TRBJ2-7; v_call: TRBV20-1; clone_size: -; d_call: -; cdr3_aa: CSDHKSTVSYEQYF; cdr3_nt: TGCAGTGATCACAAATCGACAGTCTCCTACGAGCAGTACTTC
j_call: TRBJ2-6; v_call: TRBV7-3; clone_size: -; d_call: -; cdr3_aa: CASSLNPSRALSGANVLTF; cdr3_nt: TGTGCCAGCAGCTTAAACCCAAGCAGGGCTCTATCTGGGGCCAACGTCCTGACTTTC
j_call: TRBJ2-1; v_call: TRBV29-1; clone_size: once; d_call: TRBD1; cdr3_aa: CSVEDRGRDNEQFF; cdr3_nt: TGCAGCGTGGAGGACAGGGGGCGAGACAATGAGCAGTTCTTC
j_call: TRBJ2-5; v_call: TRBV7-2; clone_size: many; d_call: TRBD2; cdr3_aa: CASSSRLAGGSETQYF; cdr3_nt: TGTGCCAGCAGCTCACGACTAGCGGGGGGATCAGAGACCCAGTACTTC
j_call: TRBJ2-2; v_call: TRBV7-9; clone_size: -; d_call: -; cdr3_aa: CASSLARQTMKSGELFF; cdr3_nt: TGTGCCAGCAGCTTAGCTCGTCAAACTATGAAGTCCGGGGAGCTGTTTTTT
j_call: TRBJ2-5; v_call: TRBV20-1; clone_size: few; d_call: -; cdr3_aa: CSARPLQGISETQYF; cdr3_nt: TGCAGTGCTAGACCGCTACAGGGTATATCGGAGACCCAGTACTTC
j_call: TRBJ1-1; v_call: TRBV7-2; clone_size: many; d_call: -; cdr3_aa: CASSLYYSLNTEAFF; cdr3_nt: TGTGCCAGCAGCCTGTACTACAGCCTGAACACTGAAGCTTTCTTT
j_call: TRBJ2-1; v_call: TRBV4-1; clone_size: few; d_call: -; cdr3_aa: CASSQAPLSRGGRNEQFF; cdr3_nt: TGCGCCAGCAGCCAAGCGCCTCTAAGCAGGGGGGGGAGGAATGAGCAGTTCTTC
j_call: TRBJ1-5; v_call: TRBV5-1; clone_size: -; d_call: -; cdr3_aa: CASSLQGDRNQPQHF; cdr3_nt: TGCGCCAGCAGCTTGCAGGGAGACCGCAATCAGCCCCAGCATTTT
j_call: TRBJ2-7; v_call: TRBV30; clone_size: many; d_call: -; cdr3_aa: CACSGTPVSYEQYF; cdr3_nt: TGTGCCTGCTCCGGGACACCGGTCTCCTACGAGCAGTACTTC